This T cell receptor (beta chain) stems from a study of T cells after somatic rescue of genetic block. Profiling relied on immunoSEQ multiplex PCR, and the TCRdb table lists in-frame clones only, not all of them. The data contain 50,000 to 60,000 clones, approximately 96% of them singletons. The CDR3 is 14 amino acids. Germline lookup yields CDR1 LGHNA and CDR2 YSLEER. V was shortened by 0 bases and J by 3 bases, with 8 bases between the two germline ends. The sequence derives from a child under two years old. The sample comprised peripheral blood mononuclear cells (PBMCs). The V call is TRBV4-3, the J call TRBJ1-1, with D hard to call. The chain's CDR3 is CASSQDHSDTEAFF. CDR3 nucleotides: TGCGCCAGCAGCCAAGATCATTCGGACACTGAAGCTTTCTTT.